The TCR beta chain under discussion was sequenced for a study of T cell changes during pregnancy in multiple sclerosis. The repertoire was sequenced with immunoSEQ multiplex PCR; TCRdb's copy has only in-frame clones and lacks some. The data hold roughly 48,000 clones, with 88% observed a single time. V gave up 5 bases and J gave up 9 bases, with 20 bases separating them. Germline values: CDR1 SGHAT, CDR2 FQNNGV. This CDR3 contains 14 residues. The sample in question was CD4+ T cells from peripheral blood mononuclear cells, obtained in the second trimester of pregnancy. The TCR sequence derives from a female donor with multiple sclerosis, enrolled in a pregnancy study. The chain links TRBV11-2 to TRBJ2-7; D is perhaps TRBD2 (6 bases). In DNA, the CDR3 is TGTGCCAGCAGCCTTGTAGGGACTGAATTATGGCAGTACTTC. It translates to CASSLVGTELWQYF.